The 20 T cell receptor beta chains presented below share a single source sample, sequenced in a study of shared clonotypes between healthy human individuals. The protocol was immunoSEQ multiplex PCR, while the TCRdb copy is restricted to in-frame clones and leaves out a portion. The sample includes some 550,000 clones, about 97% seen only once; the top ten take roughly 0.05%. Sequenced: naive CD4+ T cells sorted from blood. Specified subset: CD45RA+ positively selected. Receptors originate from a woman aged 30 to 39 in good health.

The chain combines TRBV27 with TRBJ2-5; D not resolved. Trimming removed 6 bases at V and 1 base at J, with 6 bases between. The CDR3 covers 12 residues. The germline gives CDR1 MNHEY, CDR2 SMNVEV (reference sequence). The CDR3 reads CASRGAQETQYF. DNA of the CDR3: TGTGCCAGCAGGGGTGCCCAAGAGACCCAGTACTTC.

The genes are TRBV5-1 and TRBJ2-3; weak D call: TRBD2 (5 bases). Germline CDR1 and CDR2: SGHRS and YFSETQ. V was cut by 0 bases and J by 0 bases, with 8 bases left in between. The CDR3 sequence is 15 residues long. The CDR3 DNA is TGCGCCAGCAGCTTGGACGGGGTCAGCACAGATACGCAGTATTTT. Its protein is CASSLDGVSTDTQYF.

The chain employs TRBV19 and TRBJ2-3; 10 nucleotides match TRBD1. The length of the CDR3 is 16 residues. Germline values: CDR1 LNHDA, CDR2 SQIVND (reference sequence). The junction had 9 bases not matched to a gene; V was cut back by 6 bases and J by 3 bases. DNA of the CDR3: TGTGCCAGTAGGAGTGACCGGGACAGGGGAACAGATACGCAGTATTTT. As protein: CASRSDRDRGTDTQYF.

This clone was counted once. This chain connects TRBV21-1 to TRBJ1-3; the table gives TRBD1 as D, unverified against the DNA. TRBV21-1 represents a pseudogene. This CDR3 has 15 amino acids. The DNA of the CDR3 is TGTGCCAGCAGCAAAGAGGGGTTCTCTGGAAACACCATATATTTT. It yields the protein CASSKEGFSGNTIYF.

The CDR3 nucleotides are TGTGCCACCGTAGGGGACGGACTCTATGGCTACACCTTC. This translates into CATVGDGLYGYTF. The rearrangement joins TRBV19 to TRBJ1-2, with D tentatively TRBD1 (5 bases). The CDR3 extends over 13 amino acids. V dropped 10 bases and J dropped 4 bases, with 16 bases sitting between them. Germline CDR1 and CDR2: LNHDA and SQIVND (reference sequence).

This clone was counted once. The chain has TRBV5-6 and TRBJ2-4; 11 nucleotides match TRBD1. CDR3 length: 19 amino acids. Per the germline V gene, CDR1 is SGHDT and CDR2 is YYEEEE. V lost 4 bases to trimming and J lost 0 bases; unmatched junction nucleotides: 12. CDR3 in DNA: TGTGCCAGCAGCGCTACCGGGACAGGGGGGTTTCTAGCCAAAAACATTCAGTACTTC. This sequence encodes CASSATGTGGFLAKNIQYF.

The chain's CDR3 is CASSSFLTPSYEQYF. Here the CDR3 DNA reads TGCGCCAGCAGCTCTTTCTTGACACCCTCCTACGAGCAGTACTTC. The chain carries TRBV5-1 and TRBJ2-7, with D uncertain. V was clipped by 3 bases and J by 0 bases, with 13 bases between them. The CDR3 sequence is 15 residues long. The V gene's germline CDR1 is SGHRS and CDR2 YFSETQ. The variable domain in full, completed from reference TRBV5-1 and TRBJ2-7, reads KAGVTQTPRYLIKTRGQQVTLSCSPISGHRSVSWYQQTPGQGLQFLFEYFSETQRNKGNFPGRFSGRQFSNSRSEMNVSTLELGDSALYLCASSSFLTPSYEQYFGPGTRLTVT.

The chain joins TRBV5-1 to TRBJ2-7; weak D call: TRBD1 (5 bases). CDR3 length: 15 amino acids. V shed 1 base and J shed 0 bases, with 11 bases lying between them. Germline CDR1 is SGHRS and CDR2 is YFSETQ. The chain's CDR3 is CASSLRGRDSYEQYF. CDR3 DNA: TGCGCCAGCAGCTTGCGCGGCAGGGACTCCTACGAGCAGTACTTC.

The chain couples TRBV5-1 to TRBJ1-1, with a weak D call TRBD1 (6 bases). V lost 2 bases and J lost 4, with 12 bases in between. From germline, CDR1 is SGHRS and CDR2 YFSETQ. CDR3 length equals 14 residues. This chain's CDR3 is CASSFGTLGTEAFF. DNA for the CDR3: TGCGCCAGCAGCTTTGGGACACTGGGCACTGAAGCTTTCTTT.

This chain connects TRBV6-1 to TRBJ2-7, with 8 bases lining up with TRBD1. V was clipped by 2 bases and J by 7 bases; unmatched bases: 10. In germline, CDR1 is MNHNS, CDR2 SASEGT. The CDR3 spans 15 residues. The CDR3 spells CASSEMGQGAREQYF. As DNA, the CDR3 is TGTGCCAGCAGTGAAATGGGGCAGGGGGCACGGGAGCAGTACTTC.

The chain uses TRBV6-1 and TRBJ2-7; D might be TRBD1 (6 bases). Trimming shortened V by 0 bases and J by 3 bases, and 18 bases separated the two germline ends. The CDR3 length is 17 residues. Looked up from germline, CDR1 is MNHNS and CDR2 is SASEGT. The CDR3 sequence is CASSEALYRDTNYEQYF. The CDR3 region has the DNA TGTGCCAGCAGTGAAGCGCTGTATCGGGACACAAACTACGAGCAGTACTTC.

This chain joins TRBV10-1 and TRBJ2-7, with TRBD1 as a possible D gene (5 bases). Per the germline V gene, CDR1 is WNHNN and CDR2 is SYGVQD (reference sequence). Trimming removed 4 bases at V and 9 bases at J, with 19 bases between. This CDR3 region has 14 residues. As DNA, the CDR3 is TGCGCCAGCAGTGCTCGAGGACAAGGAACGGGGCAGTACTTC. This translates into CASSARGQGTGQYF.

The J gene is TRBJ1-1, the V gene TRBV19, with 9 bases aligning to TRBD1. Looked up from germline, CDR1 is LNHDA and CDR2 is SQIVND (reference sequence). CDR3 length: 17 residues. The ends lost 4 bases at V and 1 base at J; junction bases unmatched: 10. The CDR3 spells CASSTGQGRKSNTEAFF. Here the CDR3 DNA reads TGTGCCAGTAGTACGGGACAGGGACGGAAGTCGAACACTGAAGCTTTCTTT.

This chain uses TRBV5-1 with TRBJ1-4; D uncertain. V lost 0 bases and J lost 6, with 9 bases in between. Looked up from germline, CDR1 is SGHRS and CDR2 is YFSETQ. The CDR3 is made up of 14 amino acids. CDR3 residues: CASSLGGSDEKLFF. CDR3 coding DNA: TGCGCCAGCAGCTTGGGAGGGTCCGATGAAAAACTGTTTTTT.

J is TRBJ2-7 and V is TRBV27, with D tentatively TRBD2 (6 bases). The CDR3 spans 16 residues. From germline, CDR1 is MNHEY and CDR2 SMNVEV (reference sequence). Trimming removed 2 bases at V and 4 bases at J, with 18 bases between. The chain's CDR3 is CASSLTGTPAGYEQYF. CDR3 bases: TGTGCCAGCAGTTTAACGGGGACTCCCGCGGGTTACGAGCAGTACTTC.

The chain couples TRBV10-3 to TRBJ2-6; D ambiguous. This CDR3 contains 15 residues. Germline CDR1 reads ENHRY; CDR2 reads SYGVKD. The germline V and J ends were trimmed by 0 bases and 0 bases, with 3 bases remaining between them. In DNA form, the CDR3 reads TGTGCCATCAGTGAGTCGTCCTCTGGGGCCAACGTCCTGACTTTC. Protein: CAISESSSGANVLTF.

The chain couples TRBV5-6 to TRBJ2-1, with D tentatively TRBD1 (5 bases). The germline CDR1 and CDR2 sequences are SGHDT and YYEEEE. This CDR3 comprises 12 residues. V was pared by 4 bases and J by 7 bases, with 9 bases between. As DNA, the CDR3 is TGTGCCAGCAGCCTACAGGAGAATGAGCAGTTCTTC. Amino acids: CASSLQENEQFF.

The CDR3 loop is CASSVGMRKLFF. The CDR3 DNA sequence: TGTGCCAGCAGCGTGGGGATGAGAAAACTGTTTTTT. The chain carries TRBV5-8 and TRBJ1-4; D remains unclear. The germline CDR1 and CDR2 sequences are SGHTS and YDEGEE. There are 12 residues in the CDR3. The V gene lost 4 bases and the J gene lost 10 bases, with 11 bases spanning the gap.

Only one count was recorded for this clone. J is TRBJ1-4 and V is TRBV5-1; TRBD1 matches at 9 bases. The germline V gene has CDR1 SGHRS and CDR2 YFSETQ. V lost 8 bases to trimming and J lost 4 bases; unmatched junction nucleotides: 6. CDR3 length: 14 amino acids. The chain's CDR3 is CASRQGDYNEKLFF. In DNA form, the CDR3 reads TGCGCCAGTCGACAGGGGGACTATAATGAAAAACTGTTTTTT.

The V gene is TRBV19, the J gene TRBJ1-1; TRBD1 is a possible D gene (6 bases). The germline gives CDR1 LNHDA, CDR2 SQIVND (reference sequence). The CDR3 covers 14 residues. The ends were cut back, 3 bases at V and 1 base at J, with 9 bases in the middle. The DNA for the CDR3 is TGTGCCAGTAGTATCGACAGGACGAACACTGAAGCTTTCTTT. This codes for CASSIDRTNTEAFF.